This TCR beta chain was sequenced for a study of blood T cell repertoires in COVID-19. The data were produced by immunoSEQ multiplex PCR, yet TCRdb's version contains in-frame clones alone and is incomplete. The sample holds about 110,000 clones, roughly 76% seen once. The sequenced sample was peripheral blood. The source is a woman aged 65 to 85 with acute or convalescent COVID-19.

CDR3 residues: CASSSILAGGRETQYF. The CDR3 nucleotides are TGCGCCAGCAGCTCCATACTAGCGGGGGGCAGGGAGACCCAGTACTTC. The chain carries TRBV5-1 and TRBJ2-5; 12 bases align to TRBD2. V shed 3 bases and J 5 bases; nucleotides not matched to a gene: 8. The CDR3 is 16 residues long. Germline V gene lookup returns CDR1 SGHRS and CDR2 YFSETQ.